These 14 T cell receptor beta chains came from one sample sequenced in a study of T cell responses to AZD1222 COVID-19 vaccine. Data came from immunoSEQ multiplex PCR; TCRdb stores just in-frame clones and leaves some out. This table has about 120,000 clones, 70% to 90% appearing once. The sequencing used peripheral blood, collected 28 days after the second AZD1222 dose. These TCRs come from an adult who received the AZD1222 COVID-19 vaccine.

The V gene is TRBV6-5, the J gene TRBJ1-3, with a possible D match to TRBD1 (5 bases). This CDR3 has 15 amino acids. V shed 4 bases and J shed 4 bases, with 14 bases lying between them. The V gene's germline CDR1 is MNHEY and CDR2 SVGAGI. This CDR3 reads CASSLVGPGGNTIYF. DNA of the CDR3: TGTGCCAGCAGTTTAGTGGGGCCGGGAGGAAACACCATATATTTT.

The chain combines TRBV18 with TRBJ2-2; a possible D gene is TRBD2 (5 bases). The CDR3 length is 12 residues. Germline loops: CDR1 KGHSH, CDR2 LQKENI. Trimming pared 10 bases from V and 7 bases from J, leaving 13 bases between. The CDR3 nucleotides read TGTGCCACCCTCCGTGGAGGCGGGGAGCTGTTTTTT. Protein product: CATLRGGGELFF.

The chain couples TRBV13 to TRBJ2-7; TRBD2 matches at 12 bases. The CDR3 spans 14 residues. Germline lookup yields CDR1 PRHDT and CDR2 FYEKMQ (reference sequence). Trimming removed 5 bases from V and 3 bases from J; junction bases left unmatched: 2. The CDR3 sequence is CASSKTSGGYEQYF. The DNA for the CDR3 is TGTGCCAGCAGCAAGACTAGCGGGGGCTACGAGCAGTACTTC. Combining the CDR3 with reference TRBV13 and TRBJ2-7 gives the whole variable domain AAGVIQSPRHLIKEKRETATLKCYPIPRHDTVYWYQQGPGQDPQFLISFYEKMQSDKGSIPDRFSAQQFSDYHSELNMSSLELGDSALYFCASSKTSGGYEQYFGPGTRLTVT.

This rearrangement joins TRBV6-5 to TRBJ2-1; D unclear. Germline assignment: CDR1 MNHEY and CDR2 SVGAGI. V was pared by 2 bases and J by 6 bases, with 8 bases between. This CDR3 is 13 amino acids long. CDR3 amino acids: CASSYGAANEQFF. For the CDR3, the DNA is TGTGCCAGCAGTTACGGTGCGGCCAATGAGCAGTTCTTC.

This clone was observed once. The rearrangement uses TRBV19 and TRBJ1-5, with 8 bases matching TRBD1. Germline loops: CDR1 LNHDA, CDR2 SQIVND (reference sequence). The CDR3 is made up of 16 amino acids. Trimming cost V 4 bases and J 4 bases; bases outside gene matches: 9. In DNA, the CDR3 is TGTGCCAGTAGTAAGGACAGGGCGGCCAGTAATCAGCCCCAGCATTTT. Its protein is CASSKDRAASNQPQHF.

For this clone: One junction end disagrees with the germline gene, perhaps due to a read error. The chain carries TRBV7-7 and TRBJ2-2, with TRBD1 matching over 7 bases. The CDR3 length is 15 residues. The V gene's germline CDR1 is SSHAT and CDR2 FNYEAQ (reference sequence). CDR3 residues: CASSVTGLGTGELFF. In DNA form, the CDR3 reads TGTGCTAGCAGCGTGACAGGGTTGGGCACCGGGGAGCTGTTTTTT.

The chain recombines TRBV2 with TRBJ2-1; D possibly corresponds to TRBD2 (6 bases). Germline assignment: CDR1 SNHLY and CDR2 FYNNEI. The CDR3 has 14 residues. Trimming took off 6 bases at V and 6 bases at J, with 15 bases between the two ends. The DNA for the CDR3 is TGTGCCAGCAGCGAGCGGGCGTTAGTCAATGAGCAGTTCTTC. This gives the protein CASSERALVNEQFF.

This clone was recorded a few times. V is TRBV18 and J is TRBJ1-3; the D is unclear. CDR3 length: 13 amino acids. Germline CDR1 is KGHSH and CDR2 is LQKENI. The V and J ends lost 6 bases and 4 bases respectively, with 10 bases between them. CDR3 nucleotides: TGTGCCAGCTCTCCAGGCCCGGGAAACACCATATATTTT. It is translated as CASSPGPGNTIYF.

The rearrangement joins TRBV19 to TRBJ2-3; 8 nucleotides agree with TRBD2. The CDR3 runs 15 residues. Germline CDR1 and CDR2: LNHDA and SQIVND (reference sequence). The V and J ends lost 3 bases and 1 base, in that order; junction bases with no gene match: 3. CDR3 bases: TGTGCCAGTAGTATTTTAGCGGGGCGCACAGATACGCAGTATTTT. This gives the protein CASSILAGRTDTQYF.

This clone was observed a handful of times. The V call is TRBV11-2, the J call TRBJ2-7; no clear D gene. The ends were cut back, 5 bases at V and 3 bases at J, with 5 bases in the middle. Germline V lookup: CDR1 SGHAT, CDR2 FQNNGV. There are 11 residues in the CDR3. CDR3 sequence reads: CASSIFYEQYF. The CDR3 DNA is TGTGCCAGCAGCATCTTCTACGAGCAGTACTTC.

The rearrangement uses TRBV5-1 and TRBJ2-3; TRBD2 matches at 10 bases. Trimming cost V 4 bases and J 2 bases; bases outside gene matches: 10. The CDR3 length is 17 residues. Germline loops: CDR1 SGHRS, CDR2 YFSETQ. The CDR3 DNA follows: TGCGCCAGCAGCGGGTCCTTAGCGGGGGGATACACAGATACGCAGTATTTT. Translating gives CASSGSLAGGYTDTQYF.

The chain has TRBV2 and TRBJ1-6; 8 bases match TRBD1. Trimming at V came to 3 bases and at J to 4 bases, leaving 5 bases not matched to a gene. CDR1 SNHLY and CDR2 FYNNEI come from the germline V gene. This CDR3 has 16 residues. CDR3 protein: CASSDPGGRYNSPLHF. CDR3 bases: TGTGCCAGCAGTGATCCAGGGGGCAGGTATAATTCACCCCTCCACTTT.

The chain carries TRBV6-5 and TRBJ1-1; TRBD1 is a possible D gene (5 bases). This CDR3 region has 13 residues. V lost 5 bases and J lost 1, with 8 bases in between. From germline, CDR1 is MNHEY and CDR2 SVGAGI. DNA of the CDR3: TGTGCCAGCAGTCGACAGCCGAACACTGAAGCTTTCTTT. Translation: CASSRQPNTEAFF.

The gene calls are TRBV19 and TRBJ1-4, with a weak D call TRBD1 (5 bases). V lost 6 bases and J lost 8, with 22 bases in between. The CDR3 covers 16 residues. CDR1 LNHDA and CDR2 SQIVND come from the germline V gene (reference sequence). The CDR3 sequence is CASSPGRSGGVEKLFF. The CDR3 DNA follows: TGTGCCAGTAGCCCCGGACGGAGCGGAGGGGTGGAAAAACTGTTTTTT. Complete variable domain (other parts from reference TRBV19 and TRBJ1-4): DGGITQSPKYLFRKEGQNVTLSCEQNLNHDAMYWYRQDPGQGLRLIYYSQIVNDFQKGDIAEGYSVSREKKESFPLTVTSAQKNPTAFYLCASSPGRSGGVEKLFFGSGTQLSVL.